What follows are 11 T cell receptor beta chains derived from one specimen sequenced in a study of post-analysis software for immune sequencing data. Findings and caveats of the study: TRBV5-6, TRBV5-1 and TRBV20-1 were among four or five TRBV segments more frequent in patients than controls.

Included in the TCR beta cDNA libraries were unique molecular identifiers. TCRdb re-called the PCR reads through MiXCR, storing one row per CDR3 protein. The sample lists 450,000 to 650,000 distinct CDR3 sequences; 44% were seen once. The antigens for these receptors are not known. The sample taken for sequencing was blood. These TCRs come from a girl aged 5-17 years with multiple sclerosis.

There are many counts of this clonotype. Sequence at one end of the junction differs from germline and may be a read error. The chain joins TRBV5-1 to TRBJ2-5, with D unresolved. This CDR3 is built from 12 residues. Germline V gene lookup returns CDR1 SGHRS and CDR2 YFSETQ. The chain's CDR3 is CASSPVGETQYF. The CDR3 DNA reads TGTGCCAGCAGTCCTGTGGGGGAGACCCAGTACTTC.

The V and J genes are TRBV7-2 and TRBJ1-5; a weak D match, TRBD1 (6 bases). Germline values: CDR1 SGHTA, CDR2 FQGNSA. The CDR3 is 17 residues long. Trimming stripped 2 bases from V and 2 bases from J, with 16 bases between. The CDR3 here is CASSLRPLAGGNQPQHF. CDR3 nucleotides: TGTGCCAGCAGCTTAAGGCCCCTGGCAGGGGGCAATCAGCCCCAGCATTTT.

The CDR3 DNA reads as TGCAGCGGGCTCTCCCAGGGCGGAAACTCCTACAATGAGCAGTTCTTC. It specifies CSGLSQGGNSYNEQFF. The gene calls are TRBV29-1 and TRBJ2-1, with TRBD1 as a possible D gene (5 bases). V was clipped by 7 bases and J by 0 bases, with 19 bases between them. Germline V gives CDR1 SQVTM, CDR2 ANQGSEA. The CDR3 totals 16 residues.

The chain joins TRBV20-1 to TRBJ2-3; D gene unclear. This CDR3 region has 14 residues. Germline CDR1 DFQATT, CDR2 SNEGSKA (reference sequence). V lost 6 bases and J lost 6, with 19 bases in between. The DNA for the CDR3 is TGCAGTGCCGGCGCCCCAGACCTATGGGATACGCAGTATTTT. It translates to CSAGAPDLWDTQYF.

The gene calls are TRBV6-4 and TRBJ2-1, with D perhaps matching TRBD2 (6 bases). CDR1 is MRHNA, CDR2 SNTAGT, per germline. The length of the CDR3 is 15 residues. Trimming stripped 6 bases from V and 0 bases from J, with 12 bases between. DNA for the CDR3: TGTGCCAGCAGCGAGATAGCGGACTCCTACAATGAGCAGTTCTTC. Amino acids: CASSEIADSYNEQFF.

This clonotype was observed a few times. This chain links TRBV2 with TRBJ2-4; the match to TRBD1 covers 8 bases. The J call may be mistaken, given a closer DNA end match to TRBJ2-7. CDR1 and CDR2 from the germline V gene are SNHLY and FYNNEI. The CDR3 extends over 13 amino acids. The CDR3 reads CASTRTGKDEQYF. In DNA form, the CDR3 reads TGTGCCAGCACGAGGACAGGGAAAGACGAGCAGTACTTC.

This clonotype occurred a few times. The chain recombines TRBV7-6 with TRBJ2-3, with 11 nucleotides matching TRBD2. Trimming removed 1 base from V and 4 bases from J; junction bases left unmatched: 10. From germline, CDR1 is SGHVS and CDR2 FNYEAQ. The CDR3 has 18 amino acids. The CDR3 here is CASSLVVSGGASADTQYF. Here the CDR3 DNA reads TGTGCCAGCAGCTTAGTCGTTAGCGGGGGGGCTTCCGCAGATACGCAGTATTTT.

The chain has TRBV5-1 and TRBJ1-2; the D is unclear. This CDR3 comprises 15 residues. Germline lookup yields CDR1 SGHRS and CDR2 YFSETQ. Trimming left V 0 bases short and J 2 bases short, with 11 bases between. In nucleotides, the CDR3 is TGCGCCAGCAGCTTGGGAGGTTTGGGAAACTATGGCTACACCTTC. Translation: CASSLGGLGNYGYTF.

The chain carries TRBV12-3 or TRBV12-4 and TRBJ2-7; 8 bases match TRBD1. This CDR3 spans 14 amino acids. V dropped 6 bases and J dropped 10; count of bases not matched to a gene: 14. The CDR3 nucleotides are TGTGCCAGCAGATGGACAGGGTCCTCGTCGGCCCAGTACTTC. This gives the protein CASRWTGSSSAQYF.

This clonotype was seen a handful of times. The gene calls are TRBV20-1 and TRBJ2-1, with 7 positions matching TRBD1. The CDR3 has 14 residues. V trimming: 0 bases; J trimming: 2 bases; junction bases outside the gene matches: 1. CDR1 is DFQATT and CDR2 is SNEGSKA in the germline V gene (reference sequence). CDR3 sequence: CSAREGTAYNEQFF. The CDR3 bases are TGCAGTGCTAGAGAGGGGACAGCCTACAATGAGCAGTTCTTC.

The V gene is TRBV12-3 or TRBV12-4, the J gene TRBJ1-5, with 7 bases fitting TRBD1. J was trimmed by 2 bases and V by 5 bases; bases with no gene match: 6. The CDR3 is 15 residues long. CDR3 nucleotides: TGTGCCAGCAGTACCACAGGGGCCGGCAATCAGCCCCAGCATTTT. It translates to CASSTTGAGNQPQHF.